One sample yielded the 30 T cell receptor beta chains listed below, sequenced in a study of OX40 agonist ivuxolimab in advanced cancers. The library was produced with the immunoSEQ multiplex PCR assay. TCRdb took over this immuneACCESS table, retaining in-frame rearrangements with V and J assigned. Such tables are incomplete; in checked studies, under half of the missing clones stem from an unresolved V gene, and the remainder is unexplained. The sample table contains 20,000 to 25,000 clones; only one count was recorded for roughly 90% of them. The top ten clonotypes cover 45% to 50% of the sample. This material consisted of CD4+ or CD8+ T cells sorted from blood, taken in a trial of the OX40 agonist ivuxolimab. These receptors were taken from an adult with an advanced solid tumor such as melanoma, head and neck, liver or kidney cancer.

V is TRBV5-4 and J is TRBJ2-5; 10 bases fit TRBD1. The J call may be incorrect, as the DNA end agrees better with TRBJ2-7. This CDR3 region has 12 residues. CDR1 is SGHNT, CDR2 YYREEE, per germline (reference sequence). This chain's CDR3 is CASSRTGGEQYF. The CDR3 bases are TGTGCCAGCAGCAGGACAGGGGGCGAGCAGTACTTC.

This clone showed up just once. J is TRBJ2-5 and V is TRBV11-2; D gene unclear. Germline V gene sequence: CDR1 SGHAT, CDR2 FQNNGV. The CDR3 has 13 residues. The V gene lost 1 base and the J gene lost 8 bases, with 11 bases spanning the gap. CDR3 in amino acids: CASSLGSPRTQYF. Written as DNA, the CDR3 is TGTGCCAGCAGCTTAGGGTCCCCAAGAACCCAGTACTTC. Complete variable domain (other parts from reference TRBV11-2 and TRBJ2-5): EAGVAQSPRYKIIEKRQSVAFWCNPISGHATLYWYQQILGQGPKLLIQFQNNGVVDDSQLPKDRFSAERLKGVDSTLKIQPAKLEDSAVYLCASSLGSPRTQYFGPGTRLLVL.

With respect to this clone: One junction end disagrees with the germline gene, perhaps due to a read error. This chain links TRBV7-7 with TRBJ2-1, with 12 bases identical to TRBD2. Germline V lookup: CDR1 SSHAT, CDR2 FNYEAQ (reference sequence). The CDR3 extends over 15 amino acids. DNA of the CDR3: TGTGCTAGCAGCTCGGGACTAGCGGGTTACAATGAGCAGTTCTTC. It is translated as CASSSGLAGYNEQFF.

The chain is built from TRBV11-3 and TRBJ2-1; maybe TRBD1 (6 bases). The germline V and J ends were trimmed by 0 bases and 5 bases, with 8 bases remaining between them. Germline CDR1 and CDR2: SGHNT and YENEEA. This CDR3 region has 14 residues. This chain's CDR3 is CASSLDNRDNEQFF. The CDR3 DNA follows: TGTGCCAGCAGCTTAGATAACAGGGACAATGAGCAGTTCTTC.

This clone was seen once. This rearrangement joins TRBV6-6 to TRBJ2-6; D gene unclear. CDR3 length: 16 amino acids. Germline CDR1 MNHNY, CDR2 SVGAGI (reference sequence). The V and J ends lost 5 bases and 0 bases respectively, with 11 bases between them. In DNA form, the CDR3 reads TGTGCCAGCAGTCTTACCCCTAGCTCTGGGGCCAACGTCCTGACTTTC. Translating it yields CASSLTPSSGANVLTF.

The V gene is TRBV9, the J gene TRBJ2-6, with TRBD2 as a possible D gene (6 bases). The CDR3 covers 18 residues. Between the trimmed V and J ends, which lost 0 bases and 0 bases, there was a span of 13 bases. The germline V gene has CDR1 SGDLS and CDR2 YYNGEE. The DNA for the CDR3 is TGTGCCAGCAGCGTAGGTTTGGGACTCGTCTCTGGGGCCAACGTCCTGACTTTC. Amino acid sequence: CASSVGLGLVSGANVLTF.

The chain combines TRBV4-1 with TRBJ2-3, with TRBD2 matching over 8 bases. The CDR3 runs 16 residues. After removal of 1 base from V and 2 bases from J, the junction contained 5 bases not matched to a gene. The germline CDR1 and CDR2 sequences are MGHRA and YSYEKL. CDR3 protein: CASSQAHGGATDTQYF. The DNA for the CDR3 is TGCGCCAGCAGCCAAGCCCACGGGGGGGCCACAGATACGCAGTATTTT.

The V and J genes are TRBV15 and TRBJ2-2; D is perhaps TRBD2 (6 bases). This CDR3 region has 18 residues. Trimming removed 1 base at V and 3 bases at J, with 18 bases between. Germline values: CDR1 LNHNV, CDR2 YYDKDF (reference sequence). DNA for the CDR3: TGTGCCACCAGCAGAGTGGGAGGAGGCTATGTGGACACCGGGGAGCTGTTTTTT. Protein sequence: CATSRVGGGYVDTGELFF.

The chain carries TRBV6-4 and TRBJ2-3; 12 positions match TRBD2. Germline V CDR1 and CDR2: MRHNA, SNTAGT. The V and J ends lost 5 bases and 3 bases, in that order; junction bases with no gene match: 3. This CDR3 is 15 amino acids long. CDR3 DNA: TGTGCCAGCAGTCCGACTAGCGGGGGTACAGATACGCAGTATTTT. Translated: CASSPTSGGTDTQYF.

Here the CDR3 reads CASSLLYEQYF. As DNA, the CDR3 is TGTGCCAGCAGCTTACTCTACGAGCAGTACTTC. The rearrangement joins TRBV7-9 to TRBJ2-7; D is ambiguous. The CDR3 contains 11 residues. Trimming stripped 2 bases from V and 3 bases from J, with 2 bases between. Per the germline V gene, CDR1 is SEHNR and CDR2 is FQNEAQ (reference sequence).

The rearrangement links TRBV4-2 to TRBJ2-7; 13 nucleotides line up with TRBD2. The J segment lost 3 bases and the V segment lost 0 bases, leaving 2 bases of the junction unmatched. CDR3 length: 16 amino acids. Germline values: CDR1 LGHNA, CDR2 YNFKEQ. The CDR3 reads CASSQELAGGYYEQYF. The CDR3 nucleotides are TGTGCCAGCAGCCAAGAACTAGCGGGAGGGTACTACGAGCAGTACTTC.

The gene calls are TRBV4-1 and TRBJ2-5, with 7 bases aligning to TRBD1. Unmatched junction bases numbered 4, after V lost 4 bases and J lost 5 bases. The CDR3 totals 13 residues. CDR1 and CDR2 from the germline V gene are MGHRA and YSYEKL. The CDR3 sequence is CASSPGQLETQYF. DNA of the CDR3: TGCGCCAGCAGCCCGGGACAGCTCGAGACCCAGTACTTC.

This sequence joins TRBV5-1 and TRBJ2-7; D is ambiguous. Trimming removed 1 base from V and 4 bases from J, with 9 bases in between. Germline V CDR1 and CDR2: SGHRS, YFSETQ. The CDR3 extends over 13 amino acids. CDR3: CASSLRVLYEQYF. In DNA form, the CDR3 reads TGCGCCAGCAGCTTGCGGGTATTGTACGAGCAGTACTTC.

This clone showed up just a few times. Other DNA sequences in this specimen translate into the identical CDR3. This chain joins TRBV15 and TRBJ2-3; D remains ambiguous. Germline loops: CDR1 LNHNV, CDR2 YYDKDF (reference sequence). The ends were cut back, 0 bases at V and 1 base at J, with 11 bases in the middle. This CDR3 region has 16 residues. CDR3 sequence reads: CATSRDEGWGTDTQYF. The CDR3 nucleotides are TGTGCCACCAGCAGAGATGAAGGCTGGGGCACAGATACGCAGTATTTT.

The rearrangement joins TRBV21-1 to TRBJ1-5; the table's D call, TRBD1, was not checked against the DNA. TRBV21-1 is a pseudogene locus. The CDR3 is made up of 15 amino acids. CDR3 residues: CATLRDRGSSQPQHF. The CDR3 region has the DNA TGTGCCACCCTTAGGGACAGGGGTTCTAGTCAGCCCCAGCATTTT.

The chain recombines TRBV2 with TRBJ1-1; the D gene is possibly TRBD1 (6 bases). This CDR3 comprises 14 residues. Germline lookup yields CDR1 SNHLY and CDR2 FYNNEI. Between the trimmed V and J ends, which lost 8 bases and 1 base, there was a span of 14 bases. The CDR3 nucleotides read TGTGCCAGCGCGGCAGGGGCGACGAACACTGAAGCTTTCTTT. Its translation: CASAAGATNTEAFF.

This clone occurred a few times. Other nucleotide sequences in the sample specify the same CDR3. This chain links TRBV7-9 with TRBJ2-3; 8 nucleotides agree with TRBD1. The germline V gene encodes CDR1 SEHNR and CDR2 FQNEAQ (reference sequence). The CDR3 runs to 16 residues. Trimming took 4 bases from V and 2 from J; bases not matched to a gene: 8. This chain's CDR3 is CASSSTGTGYTDTQYF. The CDR3 nucleotides read TGTGCCAGCAGCTCGACCGGGACAGGCTACACAGATACGCAGTATTTT.

The genes are TRBV4-2 and TRBJ2-1; a weak D match, TRBD2 (6 bases). Germline V gene data show CDR1 as LGHNA and CDR2 as YNFKEQ. Trimming stripped 4 bases from V and 0 bases from J, with 16 bases between. The CDR3 covers 17 residues. This CDR3 is CASSLGDLARSYNEQFF. In nucleotides, the CDR3 is TGTGCCAGCAGCCTCGGAGATCTAGCGCGCTCCTACAATGAGCAGTTCTTC.

The V and J genes are TRBV11-1 and TRBJ2-6, with D possibly being TRBD2 (5 bases). Per germline, CDR1 SGHAT and CDR2 FQDESV (reference sequence). This CDR3 is built from 16 residues. V was pared by 7 bases and J by 2 bases, with 15 bases between. The CDR3 sequence: CASTTAGPAGANVLTF. CDR3 nucleotide sequence: TGTGCCAGCACCACCGCGGGTCCCGCTGGGGCCAACGTCCTGACTTTC.

The V gene is TRBV2, the J gene TRBJ1-5; possibly TRBD1 for D (5 bases). The CDR3 runs to 16 residues. Trimming took off 6 bases at V and 0 bases at J, with 15 bases between the two ends. Germline lookup yields CDR1 SNHLY and CDR2 FYNNEI. In DNA form, the CDR3 reads TGTGCCAGCAGGGGACCCGGGACCCTTAGCAATCAGCCCCAGCATTTT. Translation: CASRGPGTLSNQPQHF.

This CDR3 is CASSQGRGMGTDTQYF. CDR3 in DNA: TGCGCCAGCAGCCAAGGACGGGGAATGGGGACAGATACGCAGTATTTT. V usage is TRBV4-1 and J usage is TRBJ2-3, with D possibly being TRBD2 (5 bases). Germline CDR1 and CDR2: MGHRA and YSYEKL. The CDR3 is 16 residues long. V was shortened by 1 base and J by 3 bases, with 14 bases between the two germline ends.

The CDR3 reads CASSAGTSGDYTDTQYF. In DNA, the CDR3 is TGTGCCAGCAGCGCAGGGACTAGCGGGGACTACACAGATACGCAGTATTTT. The V call is TRBV9, the J call TRBJ2-3; 13 bases are a match to TRBD2. In germline, CDR1 is SGDLS, CDR2 YYNGEE. This CDR3 region has 17 residues. Trimming cost V 3 bases and J 2 bases; bases outside gene matches: 6.

J is TRBJ2-3 and V is TRBV14; TRBD2 aligns across 13 bases. J lost 6 bases, V lost 3 bases, and 6 bases had no gene match. Germline V CDR1 and CDR2: SGHDN, FVKESK. The CDR3 is made up of 16 amino acids. CDR3 amino acids: CASSHTGLAGTDTQYF. CDR3 DNA sequence: TGTGCCAGCAGCCACACGGGACTAGCGGGAACGGATACGCAGTATTTT.

The rearrangement links TRBV19 to TRBJ2-5, with TRBD2 matching 10 bases. Matching the DNA end better, TRBJ2-7 makes the J call doubtful. The CDR3 is 15 residues long. Germline V gene lookup returns CDR1 LNHDA and CDR2 SQIVND (reference sequence). The chain's CDR3 is CASTPTSGISYEQYF. In DNA, the CDR3 is TGTGCCAGTACCCCAACTAGCGGGATATCCTACGAGCAGTACTTC.

The V call is TRBV11-2, the J call TRBJ2-5; 9 nucleotides agree with TRBD2. The trim removed 5 bases at V and 4 bases at J, leaving 14 bases unmatched. Germline V lookup: CDR1 SGHAT, CDR2 FQNNGV. The length of the CDR3 is 17 residues. The CDR3 DNA is TGTGCCAGCAGCCCCGGGACTAGCTGGGTGGACGTAGAGACCCAGTACTTC. Protein sequence: CASSPGTSWVDVETQYF.

The rearrangement uses TRBV5-1 and TRBJ2-7; the D gene is possibly TRBD2 (5 bases). CDR3 size: 14 residues. CDR1 is SGHRS and CDR2 is YFSETQ in the germline V gene. V was shortened by 4 bases and J by 2 bases, with 13 bases between the two germline ends. The DNA for the CDR3 is TGCGCCAGCAGCCTTGGACTGCCAGCCTACGAGCAGTACTTC. Amino acids: CASSLGLPAYEQYF.

V and J are TRBV5-1 and TRBJ2-7; D unclear. The CDR3 length is 11 residues. Germline V gene sequence: CDR1 SGHRS, CDR2 YFSETQ. Trimming cost V 1 base and J 6 bases, with 5 bases left between them. CDR3 nucleotide sequence: TGCGCCAGCAGCTTGTTGGGCGAGCAGTACTTC. Amino acid sequence: CASSLLGEQYF.

The chain recombines TRBV18 with TRBJ2-3; D not resolved. V shed 6 bases and J shed 0 bases, with 19 bases lying between them. The CDR3 totals 17 residues. Germline-derived CDR1 and CDR2 are KGHSH and LQKENI. The CDR3 reads CASSQSVVLTSTDTQYF. The CDR3 region has the DNA TGTGCCAGCTCGCAGTCGGTTGTCTTAACTAGCACAGATACGCAGTATTTT.

The J gene is TRBJ1-1, the V gene TRBV4-2; possibly TRBD1 for D (6 bases). Germline V gives CDR1 LGHNA, CDR2 YNFKEQ. Trimming took off 0 bases at V and 5 bases at J, with 13 bases between the two ends. The CDR3 totals 15 residues. This CDR3 reads CASSQDRWGRTEAFF. DNA for the CDR3: TGTGCCAGCAGCCAAGATCGTTGGGGGCGGACTGAAGCTTTCTTT.

The J gene is TRBJ2-2, the V gene TRBV5-1, with unresolved D. V was pared by 1 base and J by 0 bases, with 1 base between. Germline CDR1 is SGHRS and CDR2 is YFSETQ. CDR3 length: 13 residues. Written as DNA, the CDR3 is TGCGCCAGCAGCTTGCCGAACACCGGGGAGCTGTTTTTT. It encodes CASSLPNTGELFF.